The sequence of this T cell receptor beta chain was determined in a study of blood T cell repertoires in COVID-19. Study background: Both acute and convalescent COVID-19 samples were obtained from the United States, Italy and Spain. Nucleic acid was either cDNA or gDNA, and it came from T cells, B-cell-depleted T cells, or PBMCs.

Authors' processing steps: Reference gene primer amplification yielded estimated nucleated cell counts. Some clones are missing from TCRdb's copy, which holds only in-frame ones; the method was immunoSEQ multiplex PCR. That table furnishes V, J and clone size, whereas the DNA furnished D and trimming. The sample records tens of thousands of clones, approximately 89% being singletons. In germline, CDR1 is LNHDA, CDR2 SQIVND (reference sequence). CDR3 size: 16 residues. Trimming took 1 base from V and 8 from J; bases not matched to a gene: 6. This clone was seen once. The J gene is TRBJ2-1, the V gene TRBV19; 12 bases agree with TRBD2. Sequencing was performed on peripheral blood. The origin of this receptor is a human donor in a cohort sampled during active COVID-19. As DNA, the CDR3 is TGTGCCAGTAGTATAGGGCAGACTAGCGGGGGTGATGAGCAGTTCTTC. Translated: CASSIGQTSGGDEQFF.